One and the same sample provided the 32 T cell receptor beta chains below, sequenced in a study of T-cell memory formation after mild COVID-19. TCRdb ran MiXCR on the 5' RACE reads and lists one entry per CDR3 protein. The table includes 200,000 to 300,000 distinct CDR3 sequences, 8% to 9.5% detected once. The specimen sequenced was PBMCs or a T cell subset sorted from them (not recorded which). Receptors were obtained from a man between 18 and 35 years old who had mild COVID-19 (a few samples of this study predate the infection). Cell type and time point are not known.

This clonotype was observed a handful of times. This sequence joins TRBV9 and TRBJ2-5, with D possibly being TRBD2 (5 bases). Per germline, CDR1 SGDLS and CDR2 YYNGEE. The CDR3 covers 13 residues. V was clipped by 10 bases and J by 4 bases, with 17 bases between them. The DNA of the CDR3 is TGTGCCGCCCGAAGGGATAGCGCAGAGACCCAGTACTTC. Residues: CAARRDSAETQYF.

This clonotype appeared once. The J gene is TRBJ2-5, the V gene TRBV7-9; D is possibly TRBD1 (6 bases). V lost 5 bases, J lost 5 bases, and 12 bases lay in between. This CDR3 contains 13 residues. Looked up from germline, CDR1 is SEHNR and CDR2 is FQNEAQ (reference sequence). CDR3 amino acids: CASSPNRVETQYF. CDR3 bases: TGTGCCAGCAGCCCTAACAGGGTTGAGACCCAGTACTTC.

The rearrangement uses TRBV7-2 and TRBJ2-3; 9 positions agree with TRBD2. V dropped 3 bases and J dropped 6; count of bases not matched to a gene: 7. CDR3 length: 15 residues. CDR1 and CDR2 from the germline V gene are SGHTA and FQGNSA. The CDR3: CASSFSGLAADTQYF. CDR3 sequence (DNA): TGTGCCAGCAGCTTCTCGGGACTAGCTGCGGATACGCAGTATTTT.

This clonotype came up a few times. The gene calls are TRBV29-1 and TRBJ2-7; D unresolved. The CDR3 is 11 residues long. V lost 4 bases and J 12 bases, leaving 16 bases between the germline ends. Germline assignment: CDR1 SQVTM and CDR2 ANQGSEA. CDR3 sequence reads: CSVVIRAALYV. CDR3 nucleotides: TGCAGCGTTGTGATCCGGGCCGCCCTGTACGTC.

The CDR3 DNA reads TGTGCCAGCAGTTACTACCCGGGGGGCAGGAATGAGCAGTTCTTC. It yields the protein CASSYYPGGRNEQFF. The V gene is TRBV6-5, the J gene TRBJ2-1; a possible D gene is TRBD2 (7 bases). The CDR3 totals 15 residues. Germline V lookup: CDR1 MNHEY, CDR2 SVGAGI. Between the trimmed V and J ends, which lost 1 base and 7 bases, there was a span of 14 bases.

The chain employs TRBV7-2 and TRBJ1-2; no definite D call. Germline-derived CDR1 and CDR2 are SGHTA and FQGNSA. Trimming took 1 base from V and 5 from J, leaving 8 bases between them. The CDR3 contains 13 residues. The CDR3 nucleotides are TGTGCCAGCAGCTTAGTGTCCGGTTATGGCTACACCTTC. Protein sequence: CASSLVSGYGYTF.

The sample holds many counts of this clonotype. V usage is TRBV6-2 or TRBV6-3 and J usage is TRBJ2-1; either TRBD1 or TRBD2 may supply D (5 bases each). Germline lookup yields CDR1 MNHEY and CDR2 SVGEGT. The CDR3 length is 14 residues. V dropped 5 bases and J dropped 5 bases, with 13 bases sitting between them. The CDR3 is CASSTVGAHNEQFF. In nucleotides, the CDR3 is TGTGCCAGCAGTACCGTCGGGGCCCACAATGAGCAGTTCTTC.

This clonotype was counted only a few times. The genes are TRBV24-1 and TRBJ1-1; D unresolved. The CDR3 covers 15 residues. With 3 bases removed from V and 0 bases from J, the gap between germline ends came to 10 bases. Germline CDR1 is KGHDR and CDR2 is SFDVKD. The CDR3 coding sequence is TGTGCCACCAGTGATGGTCACGGAATGAACACTGAAGCTTTCTTT. It translates to CATSDGHGMNTEAFF.

The gene calls are TRBV4-2 and TRBJ2-3; TRBD1 might be the D (5 bases). The CDR3 covers 14 residues. V was clipped by 6 bases and J by 2 bases, with 12 bases between them. Germline V gene sequence: CDR1 LGHNA, CDR2 YNFKEQ. CDR3 sequence reads: CASRASGITDTQYF. DNA for the CDR3: TGTGCCAGCAGAGCATCAGGGATCACAGATACGCAGTATTTT.

The V gene is TRBV7-3, the J gene TRBJ2-2, with 7 bases aligning to TRBD2. Germline V gene sequence: CDR1 SGHTA, CDR2 FQGTGA. V was clipped by 5 bases and J by 6 bases; unmatched bases: 9. The CDR3 has 15 residues. The CDR3 region is CASSPGGFRSGELFF. The CDR3 region has the DNA TGTGCCAGCAGCCCCGGGGGGTTTCGTTCCGGGGAGCTGTTTTTT.

V is TRBV12-3 or TRBV12-4 and J is TRBJ1-4, with a tentative D call TRBD1 (6 bases). The germline V and J ends were trimmed by 3 bases and 7 bases, with 21 bases remaining between them. This CDR3 contains 17 residues. The CDR3 spells CASSFKAGKQGIEKLFF. The CDR3 coding sequence is TGTGCCAGCAGTTTTAAGGCAGGCAAACAGGGTATTGAAAAACTGTTTTTT.

This clonotype was counted between two and nine times. The rearrangement joins TRBV10-3 to TRBJ1-5; 9 bases are a match to TRBD1. Trimming took 6 bases from V and 8 from J; bases not matched to a gene: 5. The CDR3 has 13 amino acids. Germline V CDR1 and CDR2: ENHRY, SYGVKD. CDR3 loop: CAIRGTGGEPQHF. CDR3 nucleotide sequence: TGTGCCATCAGGGGTACAGGGGGCGAGCCCCAGCATTTT.

The rearrangement joins TRBV24-1 to TRBJ2-1; 9 bases map to TRBD1. There are 16 residues in the CDR3. CDR1 is KGHDR and CDR2 is SFDVKD in the germline V gene. The ends lost 3 bases at V and 5 bases at J; junction bases unmatched: 7. CDR3 nucleotides: TGTGCCACCAGTGATCCTGACAGGGGGGGAAACAATGAGCAGTTCTTC. Protein sequence: CATSDPDRGGNNEQFF.

This clonotype was counted a few times. V usage is TRBV12-3 or TRBV12-4 and J usage is TRBJ2-5; weak D call: TRBD1 (6 bases). V was shortened by 6 bases and J by 5 bases, with 13 bases between the two germline ends. The CDR3 extends over 13 amino acids. The CDR3 is CASSLTGSETQYF. CDR3 bases: TGTGCCAGCAGCCTCACAGGGAGCGAGACCCAGTACTTC.

In this sample, this clonotype turned up a few times. J is TRBJ1-1 and V is TRBV4-1; D not certain. The V gene lost 1 base and the J gene lost 2 bases, with 11 bases spanning the gap. CDR1 and CDR2 from the germline V gene are MGHRA and YSYEKL. This CDR3 contains 15 residues. The CDR3: CASSQARLTNTEAFF. The CDR3 nucleotides read TGCGCCAGCAGCCAAGCAAGACTGACCAACACTGAAGCTTTCTTT.

This clonotype occurred many times. The rearrangement uses TRBV12-3 or TRBV12-4 and TRBJ1-1; 7 bases map to TRBD1. J gave up 7 bases and V 7 bases, and 9 bases lay outside the gene matches. There are 13 residues in the CDR3. CDR3 coding DNA: TGTGCCAGCACCCTTTGGGGACAGTTTGAAGCTTTCTTT. Translated: CASTLWGQFEAFF.

This sequence joins TRBV4-2 and TRBJ2-5, with D tentatively TRBD1 (5 bases). CDR1 is LGHNA, CDR2 YNFKEQ, per germline. Trimming removed 4 bases at V and 1 base at J, with 13 bases between. This CDR3 region has 15 residues. This chain's CDR3 is CASSLTRVSQETQYF. CDR3 bases: TGTGCCAGCAGCCTAACCAGGGTTAGCCAAGAGACCCAGTACTTC.

Regarding this clonotype: Mismatch with germline at one junction end may stem from a read error. The chain uses TRBV12-3 or TRBV12-4 and TRBJ1-1; D gene uncertain. There are 11 residues in the CDR3. The CDR3 DNA sequence: TGTGCCAGCAGCTCGCGGGCCCTTATTATCTTT. Residues: CASSSRALIIF.

This clonotype was found a few times. The chain couples TRBV12-3 or TRBV12-4 to TRBJ2-2; no definite D call. Trimming took 4 bases from V and 4 from J, leaving 10 bases between them. This CDR3 has 14 amino acids. The CDR3 spells CASSSDKTTGELFF. CDR3 bases: TGTGCCAGCAGTTCCGACAAAACCACCGGGGAGCTGTTTTTT.

The rearrangement joins TRBV5-6 to TRBJ2-5; D is unclear. V was pared by 4 bases and J by 1 base, with 5 bases between. The V gene's germline CDR1 is SGHDT and CDR2 YYEEEE. CDR3 length equals 12 residues. Here the CDR3 DNA reads TGTGCCAGCAGCCAGTTCCAAGAGACCCAGTACTTC. Its protein is CASSQFQETQYF.

This clonotype has more than one count but fewer than ten. This chain joins TRBV20-1 and TRBJ2-7; 11 bases map to TRBD2. The CDR3 totals 16 residues. The germline gives CDR1 DFQATT, CDR2 SNEGSKA (reference sequence). Unmatched junction bases numbered 9, after V lost 3 bases and J lost 2 bases. The CDR3 is CSARRGASGGTYEQYF. The CDR3 coding sequence is TGCAGTGCTAGGAGGGGCGCTAGCGGGGGGACCTACGAGCAGTACTTC.

The CDR3 reads CASSSVVGKTQYF. The CDR3, as DNA: TGCGCCAGCAGCTCGGTCGTCGGGAAGACGCAGTATTTT. This sequence joins TRBV5-1 and TRBJ2-3, with D maybe TRBD2 (5 bases). The CDR3 is 13 residues long. Trimming shortened V by 3 bases and J by 9 bases, and 14 bases separated the two germline ends. Germline V lookup: CDR1 SGHRS, CDR2 YFSETQ.

This clonotype was counted ten times or more. This chain links TRBV5-1 with TRBJ2-2; D might be TRBD1 or TRBD2, each matching 6 bases. Germline loops: CDR1 SGHRS, CDR2 YFSETQ. The length of the CDR3 is 17 residues. V dropped 4 bases and J dropped 5 bases, with 21 bases sitting between them. The CDR3 nucleotides are TGCGCCAGCAGCCCGCTGAGTGGGGGGCCTGAGACCGGGGAGCTGTTTTTT. Its protein is CASSPLSGGPETGELFF.

This clonotype was seen at least ten times. J is TRBJ2-1 and V is TRBV11-2, with D possibly called TRBD1 or TRBD2 (5 bases each). The CDR3 has 18 residues. The V gene lost 5 bases and the J gene lost 2 bases, with 22 bases spanning the gap. The germline V gene has CDR1 SGHAT and CDR2 FQNNGV. Here the CDR3 DNA reads TGTGCCAGCAGCATTCAGCCCGCCGGGGCTTTACCCTACAATGAGCAGTTCTTC. Protein product: CASSIQPAGALPYNEQFF.

The table lists this clonotype with a few counts. The rearrangement joins TRBV6-1 to TRBJ1-1; possible D gene TRBD1, 5 bases. Trimming removed 2 bases at V and 6 bases at J, with 10 bases between. Germline V CDR1 and CDR2: MNHNS, SASEGT. The length of the CDR3 is 13 residues. CDR3 bases: TGTGCCAGCAGTGAACGTCCAGGGTCTGAAGCTTTCTTT. This encodes CASSERPGSEAFF.

This clonotype showed up just a few times. V usage is TRBV20-1 and J usage is TRBJ1-2, with D perhaps matching TRBD1 (5 bases). Germline V lookup: CDR1 DFQATT, CDR2 SNEGSKA (reference sequence). The CDR3 covers 14 residues. V gave up 6 bases and J gave up 6 bases, with 20 bases separating them. This CDR3 is CSARRSGTWDGYTF. The CDR3 nucleotides are TGCAGTGCCCGGCGTTCGGGGACCTGGGATGGCTACACCTTC.

This clonotype was picked up many times. This rearrangement joins TRBV4-3 to TRBJ2-3; the match to TRBD2 covers 11 bases. Looked up from germline, CDR1 is LGHNA and CDR2 is YSLEER. The CDR3 is made up of 18 amino acids. Trimming removed 5 bases from V and 8 bases from J; junction bases left unmatched: 18. CDR3 region: CASSYTSGGRNFLSTQYF. The DNA for the CDR3 is TGCGCCAGCAGCTATACTAGCGGGGGCCGAAACTTTCTCAGTACGCAGTATTTT.

This clonotype was picked up many times. The gene calls are TRBV28 and TRBJ2-5; D is ambiguous. Germline loops: CDR1 MDHEN, CDR2 SYDVKM. V was trimmed by 2 bases and J by 4 bases, leaving 8 bases between them. The CDR3 spans 13 residues. Here the CDR3 reads CASSLIRRETQYF. CDR3 in DNA: TGTGCCAGCAGTTTAATTCGACGAGAGACCCAGTACTTC.

The CDR3 coding sequence is TGCAGTGCTTACCCCCCCAGGGGGTTAGGGTATGGCTACACCTTC. Its translation is CSAYPPRGLGYGYTF. The gene calls are TRBV20-1 and TRBJ1-2; TRBD1 agrees at 7 bases. The trim removed 5 bases at V and 5 bases at J, leaving 14 bases unmatched. The CDR3 covers 15 residues. The germline V gene has CDR1 DFQATT and CDR2 SNEGSKA (reference sequence).

The chain is built from TRBV7-3 and TRBJ2-1; 12 bases are shared with TRBD2. CDR1 and CDR2 (germline): SGHTA, FQGTGA. The CDR3 consists of 15 residues. Germline trimming cut 5 bases from V and 8 bases from J; bases unmatched to any gene: 7. This chain's CDR3 is CASSLGTSGSHEQFF. DNA for the CDR3: TGTGCCAGCAGCCTAGGGACTAGCGGGTCCCATGAGCAGTTCTTC.

This clonotype was observed a few times. The chain combines TRBV20-1 with TRBJ2-5; 7 bases agree with TRBD2. The germline gives CDR1 DFQATT, CDR2 SNEGSKA (reference sequence). The length of the CDR3 is 14 residues. Trimming took 6 bases from V and 0 from J; bases not matched to a gene: 7. DNA of the CDR3: TGCAGTGCCCGGACTGGGGGGGACCAAGAGACCCAGTACTTC. Translating it yields CSARTGGDQETQYF.

The chain combines TRBV11-2 with TRBJ1-1; the D gene is possibly TRBD1 (5 bases). The ends were cut back, 7 bases at V and 4 bases at J, with 19 bases in the middle. Germline V CDR1 and CDR2: SGHAT, FQNNGV. This CDR3 spans 15 amino acids. The CDR3 DNA reads as TGTGCCAGCAAGGTCAGGGCCGCGATGGGCACTGAAGCTTTCTTT. Its protein is CASKVRAAMGTEAFF.